The 3 T cell receptor beta chains below come from one sample, sequenced in a study of cytomegalovirus exposure and HLA in healthy donors. Primers for the PCR totalled 60 Vbeta and 13 Jbeta. Sequencing used immunoSEQ multiplex PCR; TCRdb keeps in-frame clones, though not all of them. The sample lists approximately 150,000 clones; 82% were seen once. Source material: PBMCs. The receptors stem from a woman in her thirties or forties in good health and CMV-seronegative.

This clone was seen just once. The rearrangement uses TRBV19 and TRBJ1-1; D remains ambiguous. Germline CDR1 and CDR2: LNHDA and SQIVND (reference sequence). Trimming removed 3 bases from V and 1 base from J, with 9 bases in between. The CDR3 spans 14 residues. The CDR3 bases are TGTGCCAGTAGTATTGGTGGAGAGAACACTGAAGCTTTCTTT. This codes for CASSIGGENTEAFF.

The chain couples TRBV13 to TRBJ2-7; TRBD2 matches at 9 bases. The CDR3 length is 14 residues. The V segment lost 6 bases and the J segment 3 bases; nucleotides outside the gene matches: 6. CDR1 is PRHDT, CDR2 FYEKMQ, per germline (reference sequence). DNA for the CDR3: TGTGCCAGCAGGATAAGCGGGAGGAACTACGAGCAGTACTTC. This encodes CASRISGRNYEQYF.

The gene calls are TRBV7-3 and TRBJ2-5; 7 nucleotides agree with TRBD1. The CDR3 is 15 residues long. V trimming: 4 bases; J trimming: 2 bases; junction bases outside the gene matches: 7. Germline-derived CDR1 and CDR2 are SGHTA and FQGTGA. The CDR3 DNA sequence: TGTGCCAGCAGCTCCACCGGGACAGCGCAAGAGACCCAGTACTTC. Translation gives CASSSTGTAQETQYF.